This paragraph reports one T cell receptor (beta chain). Its cognate antigen is unknown. The sample comes from a study of beta chain features in type 1 diabetes. Across the whole study: The patients were much like the healthy donors in age, gender and cell yields. The number of sorted cells examined across all samples was under 140,000,000.

Study results and limitations: Researchers report that Type 1 diabetes patients had moderately but significantly shorter TCRB CDR3s across all four CD4+ subsets.

Investigators reverse transcribed all isolated RNA, so they sequenced expressed TCRB transcripts. The table came from immunoSEQ multiplex PCR; TCRdb's copy has only in-frame clones and leaves some out. The sample holds over 300,000 clones, around 9.7% seen once. CD4+ naive, central memory, regulatory and stem cell-like memory subsets were isolated by sorting on CD45RO/CCR7/CD25/CD127/CD95/CD27. V was cut by 2 bases and J by 1 base, with 8 bases left in between. Germline lookup yields CDR1 SGHTA and CDR2 FQGNSA. CDR3 size: 15 residues. The V gene is TRBV7-2, the J gene TRBJ2-2; no firm D call. This receptor was taken from a man aged 25 to 45 with type 1 diabetes. Sequenced input: central memory CD4+ T cells from blood. The CDR3 coding sequence is TGTGCCAGCAGCTTAAATCCCGGGAACACCGGGGAGCTGTTTTTT. Its protein product is CASSLNPGNTGELFF.